This TCR beta chain is from a study of T cells in Graves' hyperthyroidism and ophthalmopathy. Authors of the study amplified TCR beta CDR3 regions from RNA transcripts. The study used the HTBI primer set for a first-round RT-PCR of the TCR CDR3. MiXCR was run by TCRdb on the multiplex PCR reads, yielding one entry per CDR3 protein. The sample includes about 260,000 distinct CDR3 sequences, about 20% of them seen just once. Germline loops: CDR1 DFQATT, CDR2 SNEGSKA (reference sequence). The CDR3 is 15 amino acids. A few counts support this clonotype. Source material: blood. The sequence was obtained from a man aged 25 to 40 with Graves' ophthalmopathy. The genes are TRBV20-1 and TRBJ2-3, with a weak D call TRBD1 (5 bases). The CDR3 sequence is CSLSWGRLSTDTQYF. The CDR3 region has the DNA TGCAGCCTTAGCTGGGGCAGGCTCAGCACAGATACGCAGTATTTT.